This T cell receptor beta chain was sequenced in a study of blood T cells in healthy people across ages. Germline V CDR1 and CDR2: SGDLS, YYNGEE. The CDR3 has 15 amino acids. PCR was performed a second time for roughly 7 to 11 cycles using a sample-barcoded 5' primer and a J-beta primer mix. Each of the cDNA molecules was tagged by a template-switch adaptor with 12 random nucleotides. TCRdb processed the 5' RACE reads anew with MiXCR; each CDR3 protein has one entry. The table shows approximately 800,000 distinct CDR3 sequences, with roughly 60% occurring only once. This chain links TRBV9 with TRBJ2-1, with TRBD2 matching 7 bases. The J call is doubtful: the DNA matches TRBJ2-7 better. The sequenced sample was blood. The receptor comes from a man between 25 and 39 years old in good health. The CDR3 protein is CASSGSGRGPYEQYF. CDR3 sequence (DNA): TGTGCCAGCAGCGGATCGGGGAGGGGCCCCTACGAGCAGTACTTC.